At least ten counts were recorded for the clone carrying this T cell receptor beta chain. This entry belongs to a study of spatial heterogeneity in lung cancer. Time point: sample taken at primary tumor resection. The donors were 65 to 85 patients with non-small cell lung cancer that was early-stage and untreated. Whole RNA came from tumor, nontumor lung or frozen PBMC and was sequenced without being sorted. V lost 5 bases, J lost 0 bases, and 3 bases stayed unmatched. In germline, CDR1 is MGHDK, CDR2 SYGVNS. The CDR3 is made up of 14 amino acids. TCRdb ran MiXCR on the 5' RACE reads and lists one entry per CDR3 protein. The table has around 37,000 distinct CDR3 sequences, about 7% seen once.

The receptor was isolated from a female donor with early-stage non-small cell lung cancer. This chain joins TRBV25-1 and TRBJ2-7, with 8 bases identical to TRBD2. The source material was PBMCs, sampled at surgery. DNA for the CDR3: TGTGCCAGCAGTACTAGCGGCAGCTCCTACGAGCAGTACTTC. This encodes CASSTSGSSYEQYF.